These 16 T cell receptor beta chains originate from one sample sequenced in a study of tumor-infiltrating lymphocytes in primary liver carcinoma. Extraction also yielded germline DNA, while blood RNA was obtained from unsorted whole blood. From about 490 ng of total RNA, TCR beta-specific cDNA was reverse-transcribed using a constant-region primer. ARM-PCR, slightly modified, supplied the TCR beta libraries through three nested multiplex PCR rounds. Rounds one and two of PCR, each of roughly 10 cycles, were primed with TRBV1-TRBV30 forward primers and a C-beta reverse primer. TCRdb called the multiplex PCR reads again in MiXCR, with one record for every CDR3 protein. This table holds hundreds of thousands of distinct CDR3 sequences, 55% to 65% found once. The sample consisted of peripheral blood. The receptors stem from a man in his forties or fifties with primary liver carcinoma and hepatitis B virus infection.

This clonotype was counted between two and nine times. V gene TRBV5-4 combines with J gene TRBJ2-5; TRBD1 agrees at 10 bases. Trimming at V came to 2 bases and at J to 5 bases, leaving 12 bases not matched to a gene. In germline, CDR1 is SGHNT, CDR2 YYREEE (reference sequence). The CDR3 is 17 amino acids. The CDR3 coding sequence is TGTGCCAGCAGCTTATCCGGGACAGGGGCCTCCGGGGAGACCCAGTACTTC. As protein: CASSLSGTGASGETQYF.

About this clonotype: Being one base from a much bigger clone, this may be a read error. The chain couples TRBV6-2 or TRBV6-3 to TRBJ2-1; 8 bases align to TRBD2. The CDR3 runs to 15 residues. CDR1 is MNHEY and CDR2 is SVGEGT in the germline V gene. CDR3 sequence (DNA): TGTCCCAGCAGTTTACTAGCGGACCTTATCCTGGGGCAGTTCTTC. It is translated as CPSSLLADLILGQFF.

As to this clonotype: Just one base apart from a much larger clone, this may be a read error. This sequence joins TRBV5-4 and TRBJ1-1; D is unclear. The CDR3 contains 15 residues. Germline values: CDR1 SGHNT, CDR2 YYREEE (reference sequence). CDR3 nucleotides: TGTGTCAGCAGCACGCCCGCGGGTAAGAACACTGAAGCTTTCTTT. Translated, it gives CVSSTPAGKNTEAFF.

This clonotype was found once. The junction departs from the called germline gene at one end, perhaps through a read error. The chain has TRBV6-6 and TRBJ2-5; 10 bases align to TRBD1. The germline CDR1 and CDR2 sequences are MNHNY and SVGAGI (reference sequence). This CDR3 region has 16 residues. The CDR3 spells CASSIRDRGTEETQHF. The CDR3 DNA is TGTGCCAGCAGTATCCGGGACAGGGGTACCGAAGAGACCCAGCACTTC.

This clonotype was detected many times. V gene TRBV11-2 combines with J gene TRBJ2-1, with 8 bases identical to TRBD1. The CDR3 length is 15 residues. CDR1 and CDR2 from the germline V gene are SGHAT and FQNNGV. V gave up 4 bases and J gave up 6 bases; unmatched junction bases: 8. The CDR3, as DNA: TGTGCCAGCAGCTCCCATCAAACAGGGGGCAATGAGCAGTTCTTC. Its translation is CASSSHQTGGNEQFF.

DNA of the CDR3: TGTGCCAGCAGTTTGTTGAAGGGGCCTTCGTACCAAGAGACCCAGTACTTC. Amino acids: CASSLLKGPSYQETQYF. V gene TRBV6-2 or TRBV6-3 combines with J gene TRBJ2-5; weak D call: TRBD1 (5 bases). CDR3 length: 17 amino acids. Trimming removed 4 bases at V and 0 bases at J, with 18 bases between. Germline CDR1 is MNHEY and CDR2 is SVGEGT.

Remarks on this clonotype: A much larger clone differs from this one at a single base, so this may be a read error. The V and J genes are TRBV10-3 and TRBJ2-7, with 14 bases fitting TRBD2. This CDR3 contains 14 residues. V lost 10 bases, J lost 6 bases, and 8 bases stayed unmatched. Germline loops: CDR1 ENHRY, CDR2 SYGVKD. The CDR3: CATRLAGGSGEQYF. CDR3 coding DNA: TGTGCCACCCGACTAGCGGGAGGGTCGGGCGAGCAGTACTTC.

The chain is built from TRBV20-1 and TRBJ2-7; D is undetermined. Germline-derived CDR1 and CDR2 are DFQATT and SNEGSKA (reference sequence). This CDR3 is built from 14 residues. The CDR3: CSSREGLDLIEQYF. Written as DNA, the CDR3 is TGCTCCTCCCGCGAAGGCCTAGATCTTATAGAGCAGTACTTC.

The chain carries TRBV2 and TRBJ1-6, with D unresolved. The CDR3 is 11 residues long. V was pared by 7 bases and J by 12 bases, with 10 bases between. CDR1 SNHLY and CDR2 FYNNEI come from the germline V gene. In DNA, the CDR3 is TGTGCCAGCACCTTCGAAAAACCCCTCCACTTT. It encodes CASTFEKPLHF.

Details on this clonotype: A much larger clone sits a single nucleotide away, making a read error possible. The chain combines TRBV12-3 or TRBV12-4 with TRBJ2-3, with no clear D. Trimming took off 9 bases at V and 4 bases at J, with 20 bases between the two ends. The CDR3 runs to 15 residues. The CDR3 coding sequence is TGTGCCAGGACCCCCGGTCGGGCCAGTCCAGATACGCAGTATTTT. Its protein product is CARTPGRASPDTQYF.

This clonotype was counted at least ten times. The chain links TRBV4-3 to TRBJ2-7, with 8 positions matching TRBD1. With V trimmed by 4 bases and J by 5 bases, 13 bases remained unmatched. Germline-derived CDR1 and CDR2 are LGHNA and YSLEER. The CDR3 is made up of 16 amino acids. The CDR3: CASSPNQGAPEDEQYF. The CDR3 DNA reads as TGCGCCAGCAGCCCAAATCAGGGGGCCCCCGAGGACGAGCAGTACTTC.

This clonotype was counted at least ten times. The rearrangement joins TRBV29-1 to TRBJ2-7; the D call may be TRBD1 or TRBD2 (5 bases each). V was pared by 4 bases and J by 7 bases, with 20 bases between. Germline V gene lookup returns CDR1 SQVTM and CDR2 ANQGSEA. The CDR3 contains 14 residues. The DNA of the CDR3 is TGCAGCGTTGCCGGGACCGAGAGTTTGAGGGAGCAGTACTTC. Translating it yields CSVAGTESLREQYF.

Details on this clonotype: This may be a read error: a much more frequent sequence differs by one nucleotide. This chain's CDR3 is CASSSEGRSTTDTQYF. As DNA, the CDR3 is TGCGCCAGCAGCTCCGAGGGCAGATCTACCACAGATACGCAGTATTTT. This chain links TRBV5-1 with TRBJ2-3, with a tentative D call TRBD2 (5 bases). V lost 3 bases, J lost 2 bases, and 16 bases lay in between. Per the germline V gene, CDR1 is SGHRS and CDR2 is YFSETQ. The CDR3 is 16 residues long. Based on the CDR3 plus reference TRBV5-1 and TRBJ2-3, the full variable domain is KAGVTQTPRYLIKTRGQQVTLSCSPISGHRSVSWYQQTPGQGLQFLFEYFSETQRNKGNFPGRFSGRQFSNSRSEMNVSTLELGDSALYLCASSSEGRSTTDTQYFGPGTRLTVL.

Regarding this clonotype: This sequence may be a read error, since a much larger clone differs from it by one base. The V and J genes are TRBV4-3 and TRBJ2-2; D tentatively fits TRBD1 or TRBD2 (5 bases each). The CDR3 consists of 16 residues. Per germline, CDR1 LGHNA and CDR2 YSLEER. The CDR3 bases are TGCGCCAGCAGCCAGGCTCCCGGGCCCAACACCGGGGACCTGTTTTTT. Residues: CASSQAPGPNTGDLFF.

About this clonotype itself: One junction end disagrees with the germline gene, perhaps due to a read error. This chain links TRBV6-2 or TRBV6-3 with TRBJ1-5; the D gene is possibly TRBD1 (6 bases). The CDR3 length is 15 residues. Per germline, CDR1 MNHEY and CDR2 SVGEGT. CDR3 residues: CTSSFGHREGQPQHF. The CDR3 nucleotides are TGTACCAGCAGTTTCGGGCACAGGGAAGGGCAGCCCCAGCATTTT.

Of note for this clonotype: Germline and junction disagree at one end, which may indicate a read error. The CDR3 region is CDSSRLGTQYF. As DNA, the CDR3 is TGTGACAGCAGCCGATTGGGGACACAGTATTTT. The chain couples TRBV5-6 to TRBJ2-3, with D possibly being TRBD1 (6 bases). The CDR3 spans 11 residues. Per the germline V gene, CDR1 is SGHDT and CDR2 is YYEEEE.